This TCR beta chain was captured in a study of OX40 agonist ivuxolimab in advanced cancers. Assay used: immunoSEQ multiplex PCR; TCRdb lists only in-frame clones, some missing. This table has 25,000 to 30,000 clones, around 90% appearing once. Trimming removed 1 base from V and 9 bases from J; junction bases left unmatched: 6. CDR3 length: 13 residues. Germline V gene sequence: CDR1 SGHDN, CDR2 FVKESK. The sample here was CD4+ or CD8+ T cells sorted from blood, taken in a trial of the OX40 agonist ivuxolimab. This sequence joins TRBV14 and TRBJ2-7, with 7 bases matching TRBD1. The sequence was collected from an adult with an advanced solid tumor such as melanoma, head and neck, liver or kidney cancer. DNA of the CDR3: TGTGCCAGCAGCCAAGGGACAGGTTCGGGGCAGTACTTC. Translating gives CASSQGTGSGQYF.